The 28 T cell receptor beta chains reported below all come from one sample, sequenced in a study of cytomegalovirus exposure and HLA in healthy donors. TCRdb keeps only in-frame clones here, not all; method: immunoSEQ multiplex PCR. The sample carries a few hundred thousand clones, roughly 85% recorded once. Sequenced sample: PBMCs. These receptors were collected from a woman aged 18 to 35 in good health and CMV-seronegative.

V gene TRBV5-5 combines with J gene TRBJ1-2; D is unclear. V lost 2 bases and J 2 bases, leaving 7 bases between the germline ends. This CDR3 has 13 residues. The germline gives CDR1 SGHKS, CDR2 YYEKEE (reference sequence). The CDR3 sequence is CASSFQVNYGYTF. The CDR3 DNA reads TGTGCCAGCAGCTTTCAGGTGAACTATGGCTACACCTTC. Full variable domain (remainder filled in from reference TRBV5-5 and TRBJ1-2): DAGVTQSPTHLIKTRGQQVTLRCSPISGHKSVSWYQQVLGQGPQFIFQYYEKEERGRGNFPDRFSARQFPNYSSELNVNALLLGDSALYLCASSFQVNYGYTFGSGTRLTVV.

The chain links TRBV30 to TRBJ2-5; 8 bases agree with TRBD1. CDR3 size: 13 residues. In germline, CDR1 is GTSNPN, CDR2 SVGIG (reference sequence). The CDR3 sequence: CARSGQETETQYF. The DNA for the CDR3 is TGTGCTCGATCGGGACAGGAGACCGAGACCCAGTACTTC.

This chain uses TRBV28 with TRBJ2-7, with D hard to call. Germline values: CDR1 MDHEN, CDR2 SYDVKM. The CDR3 is 13 amino acids. Trimming shortened V by 5 bases and J by 5 bases, and 13 bases separated the two germline ends. The CDR3 reads CASSPLSLNEQYF. The CDR3 bases are TGTGCCAGCAGTCCCCTAAGTTTAAACGAGCAGTACTTC.

The chain uses TRBV19 and TRBJ2-7; TRBD2 matches 12 bases. Germline CDR1 LNHDA, CDR2 SQIVND (reference sequence). V trimming: 4 bases; J trimming: 0 bases; junction bases outside the gene matches: 1. This CDR3 is built from 15 residues. CDR3 residues: CASSRLAGDSYEQYF. Here the CDR3 DNA reads TGTGCCAGTAGTAGACTAGCGGGAGACTCCTACGAGCAGTACTTC.

The chain couples TRBV5-4 to TRBJ1-2; TRBD1 matches at 12 bases. The CDR3 has 15 residues. CDR1 is SGHNT, CDR2 YYREEE, per germline (reference sequence). V lost 1 base, J lost 8 bases, and 6 bases stayed unmatched. CDR3 amino acids: CASSLRGQGAGGYTF. The CDR3 bases are TGTGCCAGCAGCTTGCGGGGACAGGGGGCGGGAGGCTACACCTTC.

The chain employs TRBV6-5 and TRBJ2-7; 9 bases match TRBD2. The germline V gene has CDR1 MNHEY and CDR2 SVGAGI. CDR3 size: 14 residues. V gave up 4 bases and J gave up 6 bases; unmatched junction bases: 7. The CDR3, as DNA: TGTGCCAGCAGTTTTTCCGGGACTAGCAGCGAGCAGTACTTC. The encoded protein is CASSFSGTSSEQYF.

The V and J genes are TRBV9 and TRBJ2-5; maybe TRBD2 (6 bases). There are 14 residues in the CDR3. Trimming removed 3 bases from V and 4 bases from J, with 13 bases in between. CDR1 and CDR2 (germline): SGDLS, YYNGEE. The CDR3 loop reads CASSGRGAAETQYF. In DNA, the CDR3 is TGTGCCAGCAGCGGGAGGGGCGCGGCAGAGACCCAGTACTTC.

This sequence joins TRBV28 and TRBJ2-1; 12 positions agree with TRBD2. Germline-derived CDR1 and CDR2 are MDHEN and SYDVKM. The CDR3 contains 16 residues. V lost 6 bases and J lost 3; bases outside the gene matches: 6. For the CDR3, the DNA is TGTGCCAGCAGCACGCCACTAGCGGGAGGCTACAATGAGCAGTTCTTC. Its translation is CASSTPLAGGYNEQFF.

This chain joins TRBV5-1 and TRBJ1-1; 10 bases agree with TRBD1. The V and J ends lost 5 bases and 2 bases, in that order; junction bases with no gene match: 6. This CDR3 region has 15 residues. Germline-derived CDR1 and CDR2 are SGHRS and YFSETQ. CDR3 DNA sequence: TGCGCCAGCAGAGACAGGGGGCGAGGTAACACTGAAGCTTTCTTT. This gives the protein CASRDRGRGNTEAFF.

V is TRBV2 and J is TRBJ1-2; possible D gene TRBD1, 5 bases. The CDR3 sequence is 13 residues long. V lost 9 bases to trimming and J lost 3 bases, with 14 bases between them. Germline loops: CDR1 SNHLY, CDR2 FYNNEI. CDR3 sequence reads: CASPQDGYYGYTF. In DNA form, the CDR3 reads TGTGCCAGTCCACAGGACGGGTACTATGGCTACACCTTC.

The CDR3 nucleotides read TGTGCCACCAGCAGTCAGGACAGGGGGTCAGATGAGCAGTTCTTC. Translating gives CATSSQDRGSDEQFF. J is TRBJ2-1 and V is TRBV15; 10 nucleotides align to TRBD1. V gave up 3 bases and J gave up 8 bases; unmatched junction bases: 7. This CDR3 region has 15 residues. Germline assignment: CDR1 LNHNV and CDR2 YYDKDF (reference sequence).

The chain combines TRBV14 with TRBJ2-7; D not certain. Germline CDR1 reads SGHDN; CDR2 reads FVKESK. V was trimmed by 6 bases and J by 3 bases, leaving 12 bases between them. The CDR3 sequence is 13 residues long. Here the CDR3 reads CASRPLTDYEQYF. The CDR3 DNA follows: TGTGCCAGCAGACCGCTAACCGACTACGAGCAGTACTTC.

The rearrangement joins TRBV2 to TRBJ2-5, with D hard to call. This CDR3 spans 13 amino acids. Germline V gene data show CDR1 as SNHLY and CDR2 as FYNNEI. The V and J ends lost 4 bases and 0 bases respectively, with 6 bases between them. The CDR3 DNA is TGTGCCAGCAGTGTGGCCAACCAAGAGACCCAGTACTTC. Translating gives CASSVANQETQYF. Full variable domain (rest looked up from reference TRBV2 and TRBJ2-5): EPEVTQTPSHQVTQMGQEVILRCVPISNHLYFYWYRQILGQKVEFLVSFYNNEISEKSEIFDDQFSVERPDGSNFTLKIRSTKLEDSAMYFCASSVANQETQYFGPGTRLLVL.

The chain combines TRBV29-1 with TRBJ1-1, with 7 bases that match TRBD1. This CDR3 is built from 17 residues. Germline CDR1 and CDR2: SQVTM and ANQGSEA. Trimming cost V 0 bases and J 4 bases; bases outside gene matches: 14. The CDR3 loop is CSVEDLGKGGRFTEAFF. The CDR3 nucleotides are TGCAGCGTTGAAGATCTAGGTAAAGGGGGCCGGTTCACTGAAGCTTTCTTT.

This rearrangement joins TRBV2 to TRBJ2-2; 9 bases fit TRBD1. J was trimmed by 5 bases and V by 1 base; bases with no gene match: 8. Per the germline V gene, CDR1 is SNHLY and CDR2 is FYNNEI. The CDR3 runs 17 residues. CDR3 amino acids: CASSEETGGIMTGELFF. CDR3 bases: TGTGCCAGCAGTGAAGAGACAGGGGGTATCATGACCGGGGAGCTGTTTTTT. Using reference TRBV2 and TRBJ2-2 for the parts outside the CDR3, the full variable domain is EPEVTQTPSHQVTQMGQEVILRCVPISNHLYFYWYRQILGQKVEFLVSFYNNEISEKSEIFDDQFSVERPDGSNFTLKIRSTKLEDSAMYFCASSEETGGIMTGELFFGEGSRLTVL.

The rearrangement links TRBV27 to TRBJ1-3; 7 bases are a match to TRBD1. Trimming took 0 bases from V and 3 from J; bases not matched to a gene: 2. The CDR3 has 15 residues. Germline V gene sequence: CDR1 MNHEY, CDR2 SMNVEV (reference sequence). The CDR3 reads CASSLSTGVGNTIYF. CDR3 nucleotide sequence: TGTGCCAGCAGTTTATCAACAGGGGTTGGAAACACCATATATTTT.

This chain joins TRBV4-2 and TRBJ2-3, with TRBD2 identical over 7 bases. This CDR3 contains 15 residues. Per the germline V gene, CDR1 is LGHNA and CDR2 is YNFKEQ. The V and J ends lost 2 bases and 5 bases, in that order; junction bases with no gene match: 7. CDR3 sequence: CASSQSGTRGDTQYF. In nucleotides, the CDR3 is TGTGCCAGCAGCCAAAGCGGGACGCGAGGAGATACGCAGTATTTT.

The chain combines TRBV28 with TRBJ2-5; TRBD2 might be the D (5 bases). Germline V lookup: CDR1 MDHEN, CDR2 SYDVKM. V lost 6 bases to trimming and J lost 3 bases, with 14 bases between them. This CDR3 has 14 residues. This CDR3 is CASSRAFGEETQYF. In DNA form, the CDR3 reads TGTGCCAGCAGCCGGGCCTTCGGGGAAGAGACCCAGTACTTC.

V usage is TRBV5-1 and J usage is TRBJ1-5; 9 bases agree with TRBD1. CDR1 is SGHRS and CDR2 is YFSETQ in the germline V gene. The CDR3 consists of 15 residues. Trimming took 3 bases from V and 7 from J; bases not matched to a gene: 8. The CDR3 sequence: CASSSTGGWRQPQHF. For the CDR3, the DNA is TGCGCCAGCAGCTCGACAGGGGGGTGGCGGCAGCCCCAGCATTTT.

The V gene is TRBV28, the J gene TRBJ1-5; D call uncertain. CDR3 length: 16 amino acids. Trimming left V 4 bases short and J 0 bases short, with 13 bases between. Germline CDR1 MDHEN, CDR2 SYDVKM. CDR3: CASSSRTDYSNQPQHF. The CDR3 DNA is TGTGCCAGCAGTTCCCGGACCGACTATAGCAATCAGCCCCAGCATTTT.

The rearrangement joins TRBV7-9 to TRBJ2-1; a possible D gene is TRBD2 (5 bases). The CDR3 sequence is 19 residues long. The V end was cut by 0 bases, the J end by 0 bases, with 18 bases between. Germline V gene data show CDR1 as SEHNR and CDR2 as FQNEAQ (reference sequence). CDR3: CASSLAIGPRGSSYNEQFF. CDR3 DNA sequence: TGTGCCAGCAGCTTAGCGATCGGTCCACGGGGAAGCTCCTACAATGAGCAGTTCTTC.

The gene calls are TRBV7-9 and TRBJ1-3; weak D call: TRBD1 (5 bases). This CDR3 region has 15 residues. V lost 5 bases to trimming and J lost 4 bases, with 15 bases between them. The germline V gene encodes CDR1 SEHNR and CDR2 FQNEAQ (reference sequence). CDR3 residues: CASSNQGLVGNTIYF. The CDR3 DNA is TGTGCCAGCAGCAACCAGGGACTCGTCGGAAACACCATATATTTT.

V usage is TRBV10-1 and J usage is TRBJ2-5; D remains ambiguous. Germline lookup yields CDR1 WNHNN and CDR2 SYGVQD (reference sequence). The CDR3 loop spans 13 amino acids. V lost 3 bases and J lost 5, with 10 bases in between. As DNA, the CDR3 is TGCGCCAGCAGTGATCGGGTAGGCGAGACCCAGTACTTC. Translation: CASSDRVGETQYF.

This chain connects TRBV10-3 to TRBJ1-3; D uncertain. Germline CDR1 ENHRY, CDR2 SYGVKD. CDR3 size: 14 residues. V was trimmed by 6 bases and J by 0 bases, leaving 9 bases between them. As DNA, the CDR3 is TGTGCCATCAGAGACATGCGCTCTGGAAACACCATATATTTT. Amino acid sequence: CAIRDMRSGNTIYF.

This sequence joins TRBV4-1 and TRBJ1-1; 7 nucleotides agree with TRBD1. V lost 2 bases and J lost 2; bases outside the gene matches: 2. Germline CDR1 reads MGHRA; CDR2 reads YSYEKL. CDR3 length equals 14 residues. CDR3 DNA sequence: TGCGCCAGCAGCCAAACAGGGGTAAACACTGAAGCTTTCTTT. Translating gives CASSQTGVNTEAFF.

This clone has a handful of counts. The chain joins TRBV19 to TRBJ2-7; 7 nucleotides line up with TRBD1. Trimming removed 7 bases from V and 2 bases from J; junction bases left unmatched: 8. There are 14 residues in the CDR3. Germline CDR1 reads LNHDA; CDR2 reads SQIVND (reference sequence). The CDR3 DNA follows: TGTGCCAGTAAAGACCGGGACAGTGCCTACGAGCAGTACTTC. Translation: CASKDRDSAYEQYF.

This chain uses TRBV11-2 with TRBJ1-1; tentative D call: TRBD1 (5 bases). The CDR3 spans 15 residues. V was clipped by 4 bases and J by 1 base, with 13 bases between them. Germline V gene sequence: CDR1 SGHAT, CDR2 FQNNGV. CDR3 sequence: CASSSRRDGNTEAFF. As DNA, the CDR3 is TGTGCCAGCAGCTCAAGGCGGGACGGGAACACTGAAGCTTTCTTT.

This sequence joins TRBV2 and TRBJ2-7, with 8 bases matching TRBD1. The CDR3 length is 13 residues. With 6 bases clipped from V and 5 bases from J, the junction kept 6 bases outside the gene matches. Germline V gene lookup returns CDR1 SNHLY and CDR2 FYNNEI. The CDR3: CASSGTGIHEQYF. In DNA, the CDR3 is TGTGCCAGCAGCGGGACAGGTATCCACGAGCAGTACTTC.